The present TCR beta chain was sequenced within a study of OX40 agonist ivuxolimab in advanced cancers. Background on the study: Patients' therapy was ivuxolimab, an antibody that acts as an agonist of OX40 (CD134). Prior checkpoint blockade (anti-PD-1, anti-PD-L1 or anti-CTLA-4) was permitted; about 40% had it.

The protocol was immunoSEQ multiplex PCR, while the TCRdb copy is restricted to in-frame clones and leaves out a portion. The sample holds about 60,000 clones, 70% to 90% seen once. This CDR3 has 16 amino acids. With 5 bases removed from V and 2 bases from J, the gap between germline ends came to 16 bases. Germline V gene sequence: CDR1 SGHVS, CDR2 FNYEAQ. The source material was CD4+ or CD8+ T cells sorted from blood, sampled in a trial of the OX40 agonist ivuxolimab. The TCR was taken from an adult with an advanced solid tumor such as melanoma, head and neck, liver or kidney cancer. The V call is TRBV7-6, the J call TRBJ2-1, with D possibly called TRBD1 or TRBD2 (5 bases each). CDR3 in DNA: TGTGCCAGCAGCCCGGAGATTGGGGGTACCTACAATGAGCAGTTCTTC. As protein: CASSPEIGGTYNEQFF. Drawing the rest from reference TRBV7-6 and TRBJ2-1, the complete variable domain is GAGVSQSPRYKVTKRGQDVALRCDPISGHVSLYWYRQALGQGPEFLTYFNYEAQQDKSGLPNDRFSAERPEGSISTLTIQRTEQRDSAMYRCASSPEIGGTYNEQFFGPGTRLTVL.